These 5 T cell receptor beta chains were all obtained from the same sample, sequenced in a study of blood T cell repertoires in COVID-19. Using immunoSEQ multiplex PCR, the repertoire was profiled, and TCRdb retains in-frame clones only, with some absent. The top ten hold 2.2% of the sample, which has about 200,000 clones, about nine tenths seen once. Sequencing input: peripheral blood. These receptors originate from a woman aged 50 to 60 with acute or convalescent COVID-19.

V and J are TRBV6-6 and TRBJ1-5, with unresolved D. Per germline, CDR1 MNHNY and CDR2 SVGAGI (reference sequence). This CDR3 has 13 residues. V shed 2 bases and J shed 4 bases, with 6 bases lying between them. The CDR3: CASSYLENQPQHF. For the CDR3, the DNA is TGTGCCAGCAGTTACCTTGAGAATCAGCCCCAGCATTTT.

The chain uses TRBV4-3 and TRBJ2-7; 11 bases are shared with TRBD1. CDR3 length equals 18 residues. The V and J ends lost 1 base and 3 bases, in that order; junction bases with no gene match: 11. Germline V lookup: CDR1 LGHNA, CDR2 YSLEER. The CDR3 DNA reads TGCGCCAGCAGCCAAGCCCCTACCGGACAGGGGGCGGACTACGAGCAGTACTTC. This gives the protein CASSQAPTGQGADYEQYF.

The rearrangement uses TRBV5-1 and TRBJ2-5; weak D call: TRBD1 (6 bases). V lost 0 bases and J 2 bases, leaving 14 bases between the germline ends. From germline, CDR1 is SGHRS and CDR2 YFSETQ. The CDR3 runs 16 residues. DNA of the CDR3: TGCGCCAGCAGCTTGGCCCCTGGCCAGGGGCAAGAGACCCAGTACTTC. Protein sequence: CASSLAPGQGQETQYF.

This rearrangement joins TRBV5-6 to TRBJ1-2; 9 bases are shared with TRBD1. Germline V gives CDR1 SGHDT, CDR2 YYEEEE. The length of the CDR3 is 16 residues. The trim removed 0 bases at V and 5 bases at J, leaving 8 bases unmatched. CDR3: CASSLEGQGRRYGYTF. The CDR3 DNA reads TGTGCCAGCAGCTTGGAAGGACAGGGGAGAAGGTATGGCTACACCTTC. Combining the CDR3 with reference TRBV5-6 and TRBJ1-2 gives the whole variable domain DAGVTQSPTHLIKTRGQQVTLRCSPKSGHDTVSWYQQALGQGPQFIFQYYEEEERQRGNFPDRFSGHQFPNYSSELNVNALLLGDSALYLCASSLEGQGRRYGYTFGSGTRLTVV.

The chain links TRBV6-5 to TRBJ2-7; 9 nucleotides align to TRBD2. CDR1 is MNHEY, CDR2 SVGAGI, per germline. The CDR3 has 13 residues. V lost 6 bases to trimming and J lost 6 bases; unmatched junction nucleotides: 6. CDR3 DNA sequence: TGTGCCAGCAGGCCTGGAGCGGGGGGCGAGCAGTACTTC. It specifies CASRPGAGGEQYF.